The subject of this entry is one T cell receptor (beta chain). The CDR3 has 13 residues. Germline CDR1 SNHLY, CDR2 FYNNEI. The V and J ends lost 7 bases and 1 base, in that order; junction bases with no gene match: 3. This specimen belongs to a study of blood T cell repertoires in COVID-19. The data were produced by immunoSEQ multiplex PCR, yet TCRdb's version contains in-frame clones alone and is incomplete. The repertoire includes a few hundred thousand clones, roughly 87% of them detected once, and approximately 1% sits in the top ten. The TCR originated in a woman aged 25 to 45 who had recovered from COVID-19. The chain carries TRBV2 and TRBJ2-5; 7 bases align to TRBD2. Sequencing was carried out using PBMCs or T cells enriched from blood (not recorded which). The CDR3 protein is CASNQRGQETQYF. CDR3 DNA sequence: TGTGCCAGCAACCAGCGGGGCCAAGAGACCCAGTACTTC.